Here is one TCR beta chain with its context. The antigen remains undetermined. This sample was taken from a study of T-cell reconstitution after alpha-beta-depleted transplantation in children. General observations from the study: There were reportedly several hundred expanded graft clones from which alpha-beta T cells came about two months after transplant. After one year, T-cell counts and TCRbeta diversity mostly came from new T cells.

V was clipped by 0 bases and J by 1 base, with 7 bases between them. The CDR3 loop spans 15 amino acids. Germline V gene data show CDR1 as LGHNA and CDR2 as YSLEER. The library targeted TCRbeta and was prepared with unique molecular identifiers. MiXCR was run by TCRdb on the PCR reads, yielding one entry per CDR3 protein. The sample consists of some 600,000 distinct CDR3 sequences, 10% to 15% of them appearing once. The chain uses TRBV4-3 and TRBJ2-1, with D tentatively TRBD2 (6 bases). The sequence came from a male patient between 5 and 17 years old who had a stem cell transplant for acute myeloid leukemia, so the T cells may come from the graft donor. The sample was PBMCs, mostly from graft donor cells, taken 360 days after TCRalphabeta/CD19-depleted stem cell transplant. CDR3: CASSQDGTSYNEQFF. The CDR3 DNA follows: TGCGCCAGCAGCCAAGATGGGACTTCCTACAATGAGCAGTTCTTC.